This T cell receptor (beta chain) was identified in a study of response to subunit inactivated influenza vaccine. General study results and limits: Few additional T cells are recruited per seasonal influenza vaccination, authors suggested.

The V gene lost 5 bases and the J gene lost 5 bases, with 21 bases spanning the gap. CDR1 and CDR2 (germline): DFQATT, SNEGSKA (reference sequence). The CDR3 spans 15 residues. Via MiXCR, TCRdb re-called the RT-PCR reads, giving one row per CDR3 protein. The table lists 800,000 to 1,000,000 distinct CDR3 sequences, 20% to 25% of them singletons. The table lists this clonotype with many counts. Its target is not known. Sequences were derived from PBMCs from blood, sampled 4 to 6 days after vaccination. This sequence was found in a man in his forties or fifties who received an inactivated influenza vaccine. The chain carries TRBV20-1 and TRBJ1-2; no clear D. DNA of the CDR3: TGCAGTGCTGACTCCCCTGCGCAGCGGCTTTATGGCTACACCTTC. Its protein is CSADSPAQRLYGYTF.